This TCR beta chain was sequenced for a study of T cell changes during pregnancy in multiple sclerosis. This CDR3 is 14 amino acids long. Trimming removed 3 bases from V and 3 bases from J; junction bases left unmatched: 1. The germline V gene has CDR1 SEHNR and CDR2 FQNEAQ (reference sequence). The assay was immunoSEQ multiplex PCR, and TCRdb's table has in-frame clones only and misses some. This table holds roughly 39,000 clones, around 90% found once. This receptor was identified in a female donor in good health, enrolled as a control in a pregnancy study. This rearrangement joins TRBV7-9 to TRBJ1-4; TRBD1 matches at 7 bases. This material consisted of CD4+ T cells from peripheral blood mononuclear cells, taken after pregnancy. The chain's CDR3 is CASSLGQPNEKLFF. CDR3 in DNA: TGTGCCAGCAGCTTGGGACAGCCTAATGAAAAACTGTTTTTT.